This TCR beta chain comes out of a study of blood T cell repertoires in COVID-19. The V end was cut by 8 bases, the J end by 7 bases, with 17 bases between. The CDR3 spans 13 residues. Germline V gene sequence: CDR1 SNHLY, CDR2 FYNNEI. This table comes from immunoSEQ multiplex PCR, and its TCRdb copy is limited to in-frame clones, with some not included. The sample yields around 470,000 clones, 90% seen once. Participants had their cohort set by participant-reported clinical history. Among Cohort 3 donors, those recovered had two negative PCRs, clearance, or symptom resolution. This TCR came from a man younger than 35 who had recovered from COVID-19. The sample consisted of PBMCs or T cells enriched from blood (not recorded which). This sequence joins TRBV2 and TRBJ1-2; D unresolved. The CDR3 protein is CASHRGSRSGYTF. CDR3 DNA: TGTGCCAGCCACAGAGGGAGTCGTTCTGGCTACACCTTC.